This T cell receptor beta chain appears in the sequencing data of a study of identical twins. The germline V gene encodes CDR1 WNHNN and CDR2 SYGVQD (reference sequence). CDR3 length equals 15 residues. Trimming took 5 bases from V and 2 from J, leaving 13 bases between them. TCRdb processed the 5' RACE reads anew with MiXCR; each CDR3 protein has one entry. The data hold hundreds of thousands of distinct CDR3 sequences, with about 8.1% observed a single time. In its sample, this clonotype was seen many times. The same sample was also studied in work on yellow fever vaccine responses in identical twins.

The sequenced sample was memory (CD45RO+) T cells sorted from blood. The receptor's source is a woman in her late teens or twenties in good health. The chain links TRBV10-1 to TRBJ1-5; D not certain. In DNA form, the CDR3 reads TGCGCCAGCAGTCGACGGGTACGCGGCAATCAGCCCCAGCATTTT. Its protein product is CASSRRVRGNQPQHF.